This T cell receptor (beta chain) was found in a study of tumor and adjacent non-tumor tissue in lung cancer. Whole-study context: There were fewer than 15 adenocarcinoma, 2 squamous cell carcinoma and 1 small cell lung cancer cases. Patients were aged about 31 to 76, roughly nine men and roughly 5 women, stage I to III.

No cell sorting was done before RNA was extracted from the tissue. The library came from three nested PCR rounds adapted from ARM-PCR protocols. TCRdb itself ran the multiplex PCR reads through MiXCR, one entry per CDR3 protein. The sample lists under 100,000 distinct CDR3 sequences, roughly 62% occurring once. Details on this clonotype: Its target is not known.

The V gene lost 0 bases and the J gene lost 11 bases, with 22 bases spanning the gap. The CDR3 runs to 15 residues. Looked up from germline, CDR1 is DFQATT and CDR2 is SNEGSKA (reference sequence). Notes on the study in general: Tumor repertoires had a smaller top 100 clone share than normal lung. Higher tumor TCR diversity was associated with shorter survival.

The sequence was obtained from a man between 65 and 85 years old with non-small cell lung cancer. The rearrangement uses TRBV20-1 and TRBJ1-2; a weak D match, TRBD1 (5 bases). The sample comprised lung tumor tissue. The CDR3 sequence is CSARDDGREISGYTF. Written as DNA, the CDR3 is TGCAGTGCTAGAGATGATGGCAGGGAAATTAGTGGATACACCTTC.